The text below deals with one T cell receptor (beta chain). It has no known antigen specificity. No base qualities exist here, and no much larger clone lies one base off it. This entry belongs to a study of blood T cell repertoires in COVID-19 (dated by TCRdb to about 2020). For the study in its entirety: The collaborator samples originated in the United States, Italy and Spain and spanned the acute and convalescent phases of COVID-19. Samples came from the ongoing ImmuneRACE study (first 160 participants) plus 1,254 subjects from 6 global collaborators. Subjects who had been exposed to COVID-19, were actively infected with it, or had recovered from it provided the deeply sampled blood TCRbeta repertoires that made up the dataset. The material from the prospective study consisted of cDNA or gDNA derived from T cells, B-cell-depleted T cells, or PBMCs. Sample metadata almost always included a de-identified subject ID, COVID-19 status, age in years and sex. Where HLA class I and class II types were available, the types were taken from metadata supplied by the sample provider, not from assay-based typing. The repertoires were made available in a free public database intended to serve as a resource for research on the immune response to SARS-CoV-2.

CDR1 and CDR2 were assigned from the germline V gene (reference sequence) as SEHNR and FQNEAQ. The junction shows trimming of 5 bases on V and 1 base on J, and the gene matches do not reach 5 bases of it. The CDR3 sequence holds 15 residues, the cysteine and phenylalanine included. The sequence is cut down to CDR3 DNA, 45 bases in frame from base 1. In the prospective study, participants were about 18 to 95 years old, resided in under 30 geographic areas of the United States, and were enrolled through a virtual design. In the prospective study, participants were assigned to cohorts based on the clinical history participants reported in a screening survey and a study questionnaire. ImmuneRACE Cohort 3 recovered participants were defined by two consecutive negative NP/OP PCR tests, healthcare professional clearance, or symptom resolution. Each participant in the prospective study had whole blood, serum and a nasopharyngeal or oropharyngeal swab collected by mobile phlebotomists. Participants in the prospective study had the option to provide additional blood draws and questionnaires over an approximately 2-month period. Before DNA extraction, blood samples from the prospective study were shipped at room temperature or frozen.

The paper's findings and limits, for the study overall: Clinical and demographic metadata were provided uncurated, with the amount varying by source and participant.

TCRbeta CDR3 regions were amplified from genomic DNA by means of the immunoSEQ Assay, a bias-controlled multiplex PCR. The authors' analysis ran thus. The number of nucleated cells in each sample was estimated from the amplification of reference gene primers within the assay. Sequence reads were collapsed and filtered to measure the absolute abundance of every unique TCRbeta CDR3 rearrangement. For each sample, productive Simpson clonality was calculated by taking the square root of Simpson's diversity index across productive rearrangements. This immuneACCESS table, as held by TCRdb, lists in-frame sequences with V and J called but not all clones. Of the missing ones, under half trace to an unresolved V gene in checked studies; the others have no known cause. Clonal size and the V and J genes are those of that table, whereas D and trimming came from the DNA. Within this sample are approximately 300,000 clones, with approximately 85% of them counted one time only. More than 4% of the sample lies in the top ten.

The sample consisted of PBMCs or T cells enriched from blood (not recorded which). The sequence is built from TRBV7-9 and TRBJ2-1, with 7 bases matching TRBD2. The receptor's source is a young woman who had recovered from COVID-19. The CDR3 region reads CASSRGSPSYNEQFF. Here is the DNA: TGTGCCAGCAGCCGCGGGAGCCCTTCCTACAATGAGCAGTTCTTC. Full variable domain (CDR3 extended with the reference TRBV7-9 and TRBJ2-1 proteins): DTGVSQNPRHKITKRGQNVTFRCDPISEHNRLYWYRQTLGQGPEFLTYFQNEAQLEKSRLLSDRFSAERPKGSFSTLEIQRTEQGDSAMYLCASSRGSPSYNEQFFGPGTRLTVL.